Shown below are 6 T cell receptor beta chains from a single sample sequenced in a study of blood T cell repertoires in COVID-19. Repertoires were generated with immunoSEQ multiplex PCR, while TCRdb's copy carries only in-frame clones and drops some. Of roughly 290,000 clones listed, 75% to 95% were seen once; the top ten hold about 6.8%. Specimen: peripheral blood. All receptors come from a woman aged 25-40 years with COVID-19, enrolled during active disease.

The rearrangement uses TRBV7-9 and TRBJ1-3, with unresolved D. This CDR3 has 13 amino acids. The germline gives CDR1 SEHNR, CDR2 FQNEAQ (reference sequence). Between the trimmed V and J ends, which lost 8 bases and 1 base, there was a span of 9 bases. CDR3 nucleotide sequence: TGTGCCAGCGTGGGCCCATCTGGAAACACCATATATTTT. Amino acid sequence: CASVGPSGNTIYF.

The table lists this clone with a count of one. The chain has TRBV6-5 and TRBJ1-6; no clear D gene. The V end lost 5 bases, the J end lost 5 bases, and 7 bases lay between the germline ends. In germline, CDR1 is MNHEY, CDR2 SVGAGI. The CDR3 sequence is 13 residues long. The CDR3 coding sequence is TGTGCCAGCAGTATACAAGATAATTCACCCCTCCACTTT. Translating gives CASSIQDNSPLHF.

With regard to this clone: One end of the junction does not line up with germline, which may come from a read error. This chain uses TRBV19 with TRBJ2-2, with 9 bases fitting TRBD1. This CDR3 comprises 16 residues. CDR1 and CDR2 (germline): LNHDA, SQIVND (reference sequence). This CDR3 is CASRRSGTGNNGELFF. The CDR3, as DNA: TGTGCCAGTCGTCGTTCCGGGACAGGGAACAACGGGGAGCTGTTTTTT.

V and J are TRBV24-1 and TRBJ2-3; D might be TRBD2 (7 bases). Germline CDR1 is KGHDR and CDR2 is SFDVKD. The ends were cut back, 5 bases at V and 3 bases at J, with 17 bases in the middle. The CDR3 extends over 16 amino acids. CDR3 in DNA: TGTGCCACCAGTGTACCCGGGGGCGGGAGTACAGATACGCAGTATTTT. Protein: CATSVPGGGSTDTQYF.

V and J are TRBV19 and TRBJ2-7; a possible D gene is TRBD1 (6 bases). The CDR3 is 14 residues long. V lost 1 base, J lost 7 bases, and 14 bases lay in between. CDR1 and CDR2 from the germline V gene are LNHDA and SQIVND (reference sequence). The CDR3 bases are TGTGCCAGTAGTATAGGACGGAAGGGGACAGAGCAGTACTTC. This encodes CASSIGRKGTEQYF.

This clone was counted once. CDR3 nucleotide sequence: TGTGCCAGCAGTGAAGCAGGGGCCGGGGGCTACACCTTC. Translated, it gives CASSEAGAGGYTF. The chain combines TRBV2 with TRBJ1-2; TRBD1 might be the D (5 bases). Trimming removed 0 bases at V and 8 bases at J, with 10 bases between. Germline loops: CDR1 SNHLY, CDR2 FYNNEI. This CDR3 is built from 13 residues.